Listed below are T cell receptor beta chains from one sample, sequenced in a study of human T cells and chemical hapten exposure. TCRdb redid the calling of the RACE reads with MiXCR, one entry per CDR3 protein. Of some 330,000 distinct CDR3 sequences in the sample, approximately 5% are singletons; the top ten hold about 8.2%. Here the sequenced sample was whole blood, taken in connection with sensitization to the hapten diphenylcyclopropenone (DPC). The source is a woman aged 18-30 years with alopecia areata. Some clones in this sample may be carry-over from other donors' samples. CDR3s include the opening cysteine and the closing phenylalanine or tryptophan. D genes are given only for firm matches. The listing skips clone size in some rows; elsewhere it reads once, few, many or a size class.

D: NA
J: TRBJ2-2
size: many
length: 14
V: TRBV18
CDR3: CASSPSRDTGELFF
DNA: TGTGCCAGCTCACCAAGCAGGGACACCGGGGAGCTGTTTTTT

D: NA
J: TRBJ1-1
size: many
length: 14
V: TRBV5-4
CDR3: CASSPGHQNTEAFF
DNA: TGTGCCAGCAGCCCCGGACACCAGAACACTGAAGCTTTCTTT

D: TRBD1
J: TRBJ1-1
size: many
length: 16
V: TRBV7-6
CDR3: CASSSQGSEGNTEAFF
DNA: TGTGCCAGCAGCTCACAGGGGAGCGAGGGGAACACTGAAGCTTTCTTT

D: NA
J: TRBJ2-5
size: NA
length: 17
V: TRBV19
CDR3: CASSTYGALGAQETQYF
DNA: TGTGCCAGTAGTACTTATGGGGCTCTAGGGGCCCAAGAGACCCAGTACTTC

D: NA
J: TRBJ1-2
size: few
length: 14
V: TRBV12-3/TRBV12-4
CDR3: CASRAGVSNYGYTF
DNA: TGTGCCAGCAGAGCGGGGGTCAGTAACTATGGCTACACCTTC

D: TRBD2
J: TRBJ2-2
size: few
length: 15
V: TRBV7-2
CDR3: CASSFSGANTGELFF
DNA: TGTGCCAGCAGCTTTAGCGGGGCCAACACCGGGGAGCTGTTTTTT

D: NA
J: TRBJ2-7
size: many
length: 14
V: TRBV6-2/TRBV6-3
CDR3: CASSYSQETYEQYF
DNA: TGTGCCAGCAGTTACTCACAGGAGACCTACGAGCAGTACTTC

D: NA
J: TRBJ2-1
size: many
length: 14
V: TRBV6-2/TRBV6-3
CDR3: CASSAGTSSNEQFF
DNA: TGTGCCAGCAGTGCAGGGACCTCCTCCAATGAGCAGTTCTTC

D: TRBD2
J: TRBJ2-3
size: NA
length: 14
V: TRBV2
CDR3: CASPGGRDTDTQYF
DNA: TGTGCCAGTCCGGGGGGGCGGGACACAGATACGCAGTATTTT

D: NA
J: TRBJ1-1
size: many
length: 14
V: TRBV25-1
CDR3: CASSYAGSNTEAFF
DNA: TGTGCCAGCAGTTACGCAGGGTCGAACACTGAAGCTTTCTTT

D: TRBD2
J: TRBJ2-7
size: NA
length: 15
V: TRBV27
CDR3: CASSQRGGPLYEQYF
DNA: TGTGCCAGCAGCCAGCGGGGGGGCCCCCTCTATGAGCAGTACTTC

D: NA
J: TRBJ2-5
size: many
length: 15
V: TRBV5-1
CDR3: CASSLAGGHQETQYF
DNA: TGCGCCAGCAGCTTGGCGGGGGGCCACCAAGAGACCCAGTACTTC

D: NA
J: TRBJ2-1
size: few
length: 14
V: TRBV10-2
CDR3: CASTTPSAGNEQFF
DNA: TGCGCCAGCACCACCCCCTCCGCGGGGAATGAGCAGTTCTTC

D: TRBD2
J: TRBJ2-3
size: once
length: 12
V: TRBV20-1
CDR3: CSARRTSDTQYF
DNA: TGCAGTGCTAGAAGGACTAGCGATACGCAGTATTTT

D: NA
J: TRBJ1-1
size: few
length: 14
V: TRBV20-1
CDR3: CSASSPGQNTEAFF
DNA: TGCAGTGCCTCGTCTCCGGGCCAGAACACTGAAGCTTTCTTT

D: TRBD2
J: TRBJ2-1
size: few
length: 15
V: TRBV3-1
CDR3: CASGIAGGNYNEQFF
DNA: TGTGCCAGCGGAATAGCGGGGGGAAACTACAATGAGCAGTTCTTC

D: NA
J: TRBJ1-2
size: NA
length: 13
V: TRBV28
CDR3: CASRQGHPDGYTF
DNA: TGTGCCAGCAGACAGGGACATCCAGATGGCTACACCTTC

D: TRBD1
J: TRBJ1-6
size: NA
length: 16
V: TRBV6-5
CDR3: CASSYGTGIGDSPLHF
DNA: TGTGCCAGCAGTTACGGGACAGGGATTGGTGATTCACCCCTCCACTTT

D: TRBD1
J: TRBJ1-5
size: few
length: 15
V: TRBV4-2
CDR3: CASSPMGQPNQPQHF
DNA: TGTGCCAGCAGCCCTATGGGACAGCCCAATCAGCCCCAGCATTTT

D: NA
J: TRBJ2-6
size: NA
length: 13
V: TRBV6-6
CDR3: CAIGGSGANVLTF
DNA: TGTGCCATCGGGGGCTCTGGGGCCAACGTCCTGACTTTC

D: TRBD1
J: TRBJ2-5
size: many
length: 14
V: TRBV6-6
CDR3: CASSPEGARETQYF
DNA: TGTGCCAGCAGCCCCGAGGGGGCGAGAGAGACCCAGTACTTC

D: NA
J: TRBJ1-5
size: many
length: 18
V: TRBV12-3/TRBV12-4
CDR3: CASSRTVTLLISNQPQHF
DNA: TGTGCCAGCAGTCGGACAGTGACCCTCCTTATTAGCAATCAGCCCCAGCATTTT

D: NA
J: TRBJ1-5
size: NA
length: 14
V: TRBV20-1
CDR3: CSATDGYSNQPQHF
DNA: TGCAGTGCTACCGACGGGTATAGCAATCAGCCCCAGCATTTT

D: NA
J: TRBJ1-6
size: NA
length: 13
V: TRBV11-3
CDR3: CASSLTENSPLHF
DNA: TGTGCCAGCAGCTTAACTGAAAATTCACCCCTCCACTTT

D: NA
J: TRBJ1-1
size: few
length: 13
V: TRBV28
CDR3: CASSLGRRAEAFF
DNA: TGTGCCAGCAGTTTAGGCAGGAGGGCTGAAGCTTTCTTT